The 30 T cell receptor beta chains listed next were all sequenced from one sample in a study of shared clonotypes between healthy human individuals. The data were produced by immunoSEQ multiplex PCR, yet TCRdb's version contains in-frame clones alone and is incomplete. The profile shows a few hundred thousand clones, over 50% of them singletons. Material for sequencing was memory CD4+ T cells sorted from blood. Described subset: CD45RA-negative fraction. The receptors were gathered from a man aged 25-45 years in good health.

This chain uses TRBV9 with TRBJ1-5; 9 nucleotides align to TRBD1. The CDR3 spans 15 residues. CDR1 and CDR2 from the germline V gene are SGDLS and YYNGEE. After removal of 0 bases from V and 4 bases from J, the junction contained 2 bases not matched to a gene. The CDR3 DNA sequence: TGTGCCAGCAGCGTAGGGGGACAGGGTAATCAGCCCCAGCATTTT. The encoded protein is CASSVGGQGNQPQHF.

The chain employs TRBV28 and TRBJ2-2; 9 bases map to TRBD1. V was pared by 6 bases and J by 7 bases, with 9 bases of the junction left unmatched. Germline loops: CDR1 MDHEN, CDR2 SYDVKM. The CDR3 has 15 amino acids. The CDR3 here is CASSHGGQGSGELFF. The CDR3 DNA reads TGTGCCAGCAGCCATGGGGGACAGGGTAGCGGGGAGCTGTTTTTT.

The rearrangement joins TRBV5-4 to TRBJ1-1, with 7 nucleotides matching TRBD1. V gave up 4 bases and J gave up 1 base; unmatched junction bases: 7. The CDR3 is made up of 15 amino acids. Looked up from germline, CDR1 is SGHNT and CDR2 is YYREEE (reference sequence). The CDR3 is CASSRLDRENTEAFF. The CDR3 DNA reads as TGTGCCAGCAGCCGACTAGACAGGGAGAACACTGAAGCTTTCTTT. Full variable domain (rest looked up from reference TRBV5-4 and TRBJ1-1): ETGVTQSPTHLIKTRGQQVTLRCSSQSGHNTVSWYQQALGQGPQFIFQYYREEENGRGNFPPRFSGLQFPNYSSELNVNALELDDSALYLCASSRLDRENTEAFFGQGTRLTVV.

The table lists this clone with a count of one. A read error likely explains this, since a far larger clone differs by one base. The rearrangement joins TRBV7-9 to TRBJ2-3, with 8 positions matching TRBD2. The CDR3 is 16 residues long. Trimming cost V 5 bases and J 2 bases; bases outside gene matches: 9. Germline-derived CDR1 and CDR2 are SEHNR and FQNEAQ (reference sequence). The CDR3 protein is CASSQGFSGATDTQYF. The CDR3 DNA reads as TGTGCCAGCAGCCAGGGGTTTAGCGGGGCCACAGATACGCAGTATTTT.

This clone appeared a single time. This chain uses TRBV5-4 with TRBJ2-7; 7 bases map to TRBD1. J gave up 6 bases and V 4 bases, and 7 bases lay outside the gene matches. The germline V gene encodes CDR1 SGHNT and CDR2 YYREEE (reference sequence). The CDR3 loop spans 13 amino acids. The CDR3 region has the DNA TGTGCCAGCAGCCACGACAGGGCTGGCGAGCAGTACTTC. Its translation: CASSHDRAGEQYF.

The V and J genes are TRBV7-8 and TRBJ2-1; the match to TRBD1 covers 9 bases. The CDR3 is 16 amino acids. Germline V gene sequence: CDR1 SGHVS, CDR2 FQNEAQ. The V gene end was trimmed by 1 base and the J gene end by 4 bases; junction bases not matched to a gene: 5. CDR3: CASSLVPGQGYNEQFF. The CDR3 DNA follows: TGTGCCAGCAGCTTAGTCCCGGGACAGGGATACAATGAGCAGTTCTTC.

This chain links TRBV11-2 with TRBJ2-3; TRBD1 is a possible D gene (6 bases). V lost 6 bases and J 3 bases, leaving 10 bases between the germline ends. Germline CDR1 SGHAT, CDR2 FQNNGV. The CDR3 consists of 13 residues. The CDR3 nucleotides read TGTGCCAGCAGACGTCAGGGGACAGATACGCAGTATTTT. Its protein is CASRRQGTDTQYF.

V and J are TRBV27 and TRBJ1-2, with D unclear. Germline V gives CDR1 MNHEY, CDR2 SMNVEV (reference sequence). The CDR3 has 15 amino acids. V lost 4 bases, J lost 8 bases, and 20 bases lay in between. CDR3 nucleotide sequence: TGTGCCAGCAGTTCCGTGGACCGGAGAAACGGGGGCTACACCTTC. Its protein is CASSSVDRRNGGYTF.

The CDR3 here is CASRESGLRVETQYF. The CDR3 DNA reads TGTGCCAGCAGGGAGTCGGGCCTTAGGGTGGAGACCCAGTACTTC. The chain joins TRBV6-5 to TRBJ2-5; no reliable D call. The CDR3 length is 15 residues. V shed 6 bases and J shed 5 bases, with 19 bases lying between them. CDR1 is MNHEY, CDR2 SVGAGI, per germline.

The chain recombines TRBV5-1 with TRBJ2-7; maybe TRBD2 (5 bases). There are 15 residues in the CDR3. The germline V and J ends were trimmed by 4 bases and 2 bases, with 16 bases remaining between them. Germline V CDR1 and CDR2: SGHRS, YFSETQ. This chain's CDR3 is CASSLGGLSTYEQYF. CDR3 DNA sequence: TGCGCCAGCAGCCTAGGAGGACTGTCAACCTACGAGCAGTACTTC.

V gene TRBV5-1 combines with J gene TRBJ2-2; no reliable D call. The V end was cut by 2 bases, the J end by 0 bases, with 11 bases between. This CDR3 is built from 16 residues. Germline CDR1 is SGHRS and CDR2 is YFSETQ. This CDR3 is CASSFIGSANTGELFF. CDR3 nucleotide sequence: TGCGCCAGCAGCTTTATCGGAAGCGCGAACACCGGGGAGCTGTTTTTT. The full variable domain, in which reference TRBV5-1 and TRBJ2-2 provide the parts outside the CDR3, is KAGVTQTPRYLIKTRGQQVTLSCSPISGHRSVSWYQQTPGQGLQFLFEYFSETQRNKGNFPGRFSGRQFSNSRSEMNVSTLELGDSALYLCASSFIGSANTGELFFGEGSRLTVL.

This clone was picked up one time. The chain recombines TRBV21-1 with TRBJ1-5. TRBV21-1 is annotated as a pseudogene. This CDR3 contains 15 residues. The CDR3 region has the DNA TGTGCCAGCAGCAAAGCGCGTGGGAGCAATCAGCCCCAGCATTTT. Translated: CASSKARGSNQPQHF.

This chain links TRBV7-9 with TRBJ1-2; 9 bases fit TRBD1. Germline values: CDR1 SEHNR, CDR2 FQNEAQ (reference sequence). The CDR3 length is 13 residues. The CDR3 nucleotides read TGTGTTAGCACGGGACAGGGAAACTATGGCTACACCTTC. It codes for CVSTGQGNYGYTF.

CDR3 sequence reads: CASSPVGTRGRGEQYF. In nucleotides, the CDR3 is TGTGCCAGCAGCCCAGTCGGGACTAGAGGACGGGGGGAGCAGTACTTC. The V gene is TRBV16, the J gene TRBJ2-7, with TRBD2 identical over 8 bases. The CDR3 totals 16 residues. In germline, CDR1 is KGHSY, CDR2 FQNENV. J gave up 7 bases and V 4 bases, and 15 bases lay outside the gene matches.

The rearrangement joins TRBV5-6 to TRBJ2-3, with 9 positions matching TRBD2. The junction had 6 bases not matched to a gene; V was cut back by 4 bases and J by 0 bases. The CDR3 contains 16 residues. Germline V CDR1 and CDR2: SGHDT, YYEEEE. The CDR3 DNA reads TGTGCCAGCAGCCCGGGACTAGCCGACAGCACAGATACGCAGTATTTT. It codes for CASSPGLADSTDTQYF.

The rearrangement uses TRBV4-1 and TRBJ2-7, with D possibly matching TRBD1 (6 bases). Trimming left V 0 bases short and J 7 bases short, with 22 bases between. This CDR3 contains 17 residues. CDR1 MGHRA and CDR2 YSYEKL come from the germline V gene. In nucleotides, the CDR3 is TGCGCCAGCAGCCAAGAGGTGGTAGGGGGTCCCCTCTCAGAGCAGTACTTC. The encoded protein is CASSQEVVGGPLSEQYF.

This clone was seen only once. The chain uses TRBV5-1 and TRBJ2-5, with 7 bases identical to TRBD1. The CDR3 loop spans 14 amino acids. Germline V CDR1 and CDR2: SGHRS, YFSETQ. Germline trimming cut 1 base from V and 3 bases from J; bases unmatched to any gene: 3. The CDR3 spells CASSLLTGEETQYF. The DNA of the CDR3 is TGCGCCAGCAGCTTGTTAACAGGGGAAGAGACCCAGTACTTC.

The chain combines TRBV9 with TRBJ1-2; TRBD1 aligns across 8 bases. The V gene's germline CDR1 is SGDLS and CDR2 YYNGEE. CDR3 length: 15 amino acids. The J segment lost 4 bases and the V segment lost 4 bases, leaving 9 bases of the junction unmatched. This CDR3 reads CASSHPDRVTYGYTF. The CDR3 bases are TGTGCCAGCAGCCACCCGGACAGGGTTACCTATGGCTACACCTTC.

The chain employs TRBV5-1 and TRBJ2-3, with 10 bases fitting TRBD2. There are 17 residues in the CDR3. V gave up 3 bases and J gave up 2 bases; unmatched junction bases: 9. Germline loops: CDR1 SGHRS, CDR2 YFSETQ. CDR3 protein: CASSWAALAGATDTQYF. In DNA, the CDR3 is TGCGCCAGCAGCTGGGCGGCTCTAGCGGGGGCCACAGATACGCAGTATTTT.

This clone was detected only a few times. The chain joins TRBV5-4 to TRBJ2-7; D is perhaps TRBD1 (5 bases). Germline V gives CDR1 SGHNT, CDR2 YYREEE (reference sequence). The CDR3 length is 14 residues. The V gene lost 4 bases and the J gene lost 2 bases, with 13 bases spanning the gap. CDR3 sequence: CASSGLQGPYEQYF. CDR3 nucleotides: TGTGCCAGCAGCGGTCTGCAGGGCCCCTACGAGCAGTACTTC. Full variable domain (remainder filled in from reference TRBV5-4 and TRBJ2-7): ETGVTQSPTHLIKTRGQQVTLRCSSQSGHNTVSWYQQALGQGPQFIFQYYREEENGRGNFPPRFSGLQFPNYSSELNVNALELDDSALYLCASSGLQGPYEQYFGPGTRLTVT.

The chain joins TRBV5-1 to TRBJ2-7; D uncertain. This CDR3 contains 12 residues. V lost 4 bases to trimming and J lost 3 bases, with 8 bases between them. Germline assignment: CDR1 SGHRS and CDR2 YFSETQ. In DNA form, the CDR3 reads TGCGCCAGCAGCCGAGACGACTACGAGCAGTACTTC. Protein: CASSRDDYEQYF.

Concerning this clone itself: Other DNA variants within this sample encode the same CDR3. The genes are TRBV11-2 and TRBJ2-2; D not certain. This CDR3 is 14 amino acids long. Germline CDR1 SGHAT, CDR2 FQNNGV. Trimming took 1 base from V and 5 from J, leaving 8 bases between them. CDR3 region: CASSLVRYTGELFF. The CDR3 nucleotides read TGTGCCAGCAGCTTAGTTCGGTATACCGGGGAGCTGTTTTTT.

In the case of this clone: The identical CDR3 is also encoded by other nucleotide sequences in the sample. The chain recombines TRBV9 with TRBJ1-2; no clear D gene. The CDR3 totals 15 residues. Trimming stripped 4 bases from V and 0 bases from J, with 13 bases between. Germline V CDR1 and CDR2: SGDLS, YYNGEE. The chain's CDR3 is CASSPRTDSNYGYTF. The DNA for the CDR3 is TGTGCCAGCAGCCCCCGGACGGACTCTAACTATGGCTACACCTTC. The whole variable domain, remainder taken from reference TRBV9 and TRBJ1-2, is DSGVTQTPKHLITATGQRVTLRCSPRSGDLSVYWYQQSLDQGLQFLIQYYNGEERAKGNILERFSAQQFPDLHSELNLSSLELGDSALYFCASSPRTDSNYGYTFGSGTRLTVV.

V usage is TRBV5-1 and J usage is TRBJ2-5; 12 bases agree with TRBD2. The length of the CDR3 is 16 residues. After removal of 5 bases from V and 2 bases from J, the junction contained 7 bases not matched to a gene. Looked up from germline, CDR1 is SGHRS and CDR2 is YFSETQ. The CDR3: CASSRNGLAGQETQYF. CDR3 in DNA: TGCGCCAGCAGTCGGAACGGACTAGCGGGACAAGAGACCCAGTACTTC. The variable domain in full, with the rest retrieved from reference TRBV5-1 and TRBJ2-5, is KAGVTQTPRYLIKTRGQQVTLSCSPISGHRSVSWYQQTPGQGLQFLFEYFSETQRNKGNFPGRFSGRQFSNSRSEMNVSTLELGDSALYLCASSRNGLAGQETQYFGPGTRLLVL.

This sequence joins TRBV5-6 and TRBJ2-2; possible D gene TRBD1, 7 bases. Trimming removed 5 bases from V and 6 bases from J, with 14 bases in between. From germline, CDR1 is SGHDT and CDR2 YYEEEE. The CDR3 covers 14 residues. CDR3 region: CASSRSRGAGELFF. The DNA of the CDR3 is TGTGCCAGCAGTCGTTCCAGGGGGGCCGGGGAGCTGTTTTTT.

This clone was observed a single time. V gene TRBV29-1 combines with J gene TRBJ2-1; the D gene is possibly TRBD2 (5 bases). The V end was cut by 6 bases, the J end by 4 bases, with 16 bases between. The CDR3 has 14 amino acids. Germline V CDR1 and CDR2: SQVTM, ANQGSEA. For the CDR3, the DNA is TGCAGCGTCGAGTTCACTAGACGGTACAATGAGCAGTTCTTC. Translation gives CSVEFTRRYNEQFF.

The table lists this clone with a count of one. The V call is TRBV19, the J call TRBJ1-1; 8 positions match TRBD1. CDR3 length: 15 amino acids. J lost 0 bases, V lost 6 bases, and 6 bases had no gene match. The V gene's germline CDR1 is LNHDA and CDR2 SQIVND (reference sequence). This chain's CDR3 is CASSLDRAMNTEAFF. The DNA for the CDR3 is TGTGCCAGTAGCCTGGACAGGGCCATGAACACTGAAGCTTTCTTT.

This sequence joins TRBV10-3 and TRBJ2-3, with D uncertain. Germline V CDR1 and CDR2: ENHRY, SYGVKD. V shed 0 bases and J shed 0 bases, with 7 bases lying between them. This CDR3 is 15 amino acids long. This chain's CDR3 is CAISESPASTDTQYF. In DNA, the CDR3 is TGTGCCATCAGTGAGTCGCCAGCTAGCACAGATACGCAGTATTTT.

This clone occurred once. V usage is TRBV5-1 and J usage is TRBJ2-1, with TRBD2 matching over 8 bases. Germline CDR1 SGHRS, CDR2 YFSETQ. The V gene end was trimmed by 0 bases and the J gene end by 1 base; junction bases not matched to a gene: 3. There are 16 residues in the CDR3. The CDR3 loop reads CASSLAERGSYNEQFF. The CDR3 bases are TGCGCCAGCAGCTTGGCCGAGCGGGGGTCCTACAATGAGCAGTTCTTC. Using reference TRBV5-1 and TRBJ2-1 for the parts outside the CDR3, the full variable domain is KAGVTQTPRYLIKTRGQQVTLSCSPISGHRSVSWYQQTPGQGLQFLFEYFSETQRNKGNFPGRFSGRQFSNSRSEMNVSTLELGDSALYLCASSLAERGSYNEQFFGPGTRLTVL.

CDR3 sequence: CASSTTASNYGYTF. CDR3 nucleotides: TGTGCCAGCAGCACGACAGCCTCTAACTATGGCTACACCTTC. This chain joins TRBV5-6 and TRBJ1-2, with D perhaps matching TRBD1 (5 bases). V gave up 4 bases and J gave up 0 bases, with 10 bases separating them. Germline V gene lookup returns CDR1 SGHDT and CDR2 YYEEEE. CDR3 length: 14 amino acids.